This T cell receptor beta chain stems from a study of PD-L1 blockade in urothelial cancer. Across the whole study: Atezolizumab at 1,200 mg intravenously every 3 weeks was started by patients in 2014. Blood was subjected to analysis at 3 weeks (second dose) and 6 weeks following treatment start.

Every PCR got spiked synthetic TCR analog templates. Generated by immunoSEQ multiplex PCR, the TCRdb table keeps only in-frame clones and is missing some. The table has 50,000 to 55,000 clones, roughly 80% seen once. This CDR3 region has 14 residues. CDR1 and CDR2 from the germline V gene are MNHNS and SASEGT. V dropped 2 bases and J dropped 5 bases, with 13 bases sitting between them. Time point here: pretreatment peripheral blood. For each patient, 1 to 8 samples were obtained, pretreatment and on-treatment. Sequencing used PBMCs, obtained around atezolizumab (anti-PD-L1) treatment. This TCR derives from an older man with urothelial cancer. The rearrangement joins TRBV6-1 to TRBJ2-7; TRBD1 might be the D (6 bases). The CDR3 nucleotides are TGTGCCAGCAGTGAAAATTGGAAGGGGGACGAGCAGTACTTC. Encoded protein: CASSENWKGDEQYF.